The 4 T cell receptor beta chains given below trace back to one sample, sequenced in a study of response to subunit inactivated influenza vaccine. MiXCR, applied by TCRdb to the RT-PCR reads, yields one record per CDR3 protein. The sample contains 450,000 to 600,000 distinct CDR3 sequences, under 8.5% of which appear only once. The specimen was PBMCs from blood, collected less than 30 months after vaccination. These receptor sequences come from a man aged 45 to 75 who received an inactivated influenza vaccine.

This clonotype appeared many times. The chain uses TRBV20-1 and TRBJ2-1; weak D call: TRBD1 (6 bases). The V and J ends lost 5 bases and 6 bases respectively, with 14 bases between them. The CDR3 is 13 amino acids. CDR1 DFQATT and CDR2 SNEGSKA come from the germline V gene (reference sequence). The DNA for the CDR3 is TGCAGTGCTGAGCGTGGACAGCTCAATGAGCAGTTCTTC. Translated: CSAERGQLNEQFF.

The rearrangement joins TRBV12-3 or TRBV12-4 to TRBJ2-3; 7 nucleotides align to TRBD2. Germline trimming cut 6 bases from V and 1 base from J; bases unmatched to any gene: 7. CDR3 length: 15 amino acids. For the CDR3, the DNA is TGTGCCAGCAGCTCAACTAGCGTCCGCACAGATACGCAGTATTTT. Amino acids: CASSSTSVRTDTQYF.

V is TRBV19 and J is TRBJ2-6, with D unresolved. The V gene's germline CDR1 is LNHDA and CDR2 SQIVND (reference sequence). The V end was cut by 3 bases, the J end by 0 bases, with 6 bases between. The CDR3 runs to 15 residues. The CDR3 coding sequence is TGTGCCAGTAGTATTTATTACTCTGGGGCCAACGTCCTGACTTTC. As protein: CASSIYYSGANVLTF.

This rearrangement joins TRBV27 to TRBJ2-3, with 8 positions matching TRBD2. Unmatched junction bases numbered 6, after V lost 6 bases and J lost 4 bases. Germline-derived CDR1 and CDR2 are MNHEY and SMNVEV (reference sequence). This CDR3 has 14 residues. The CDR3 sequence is CASSLIAGSDTQYF. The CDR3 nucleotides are TGTGCCAGCAGCCTCATAGCGGGATCAGATACGCAGTATTTT.